Listed below are T cell receptor beta chains from one sample, sequenced in a study of T cells in Graves' hyperthyroidism and ophthalmopathy. TCRdb recomputed calls from the multiplex PCR reads with MiXCR, one row per CDR3 protein. Of 550,000 to 800,000 distinct CDR3 sequences listed, 16% were seen once; the top ten hold around 8%. Sequencing was done on a sample of blood. The receptor set was obtained from a man younger than 35 with Graves' hyperthyroidism. Each CDR3 is given with its conserved first and last residue. D genes are given only for firm matches. Size is stated for part of the rows, as once, few or many counts, or as a class when the clone is expanded.

TRBV7-8	TRBD2	TRBJ2-5	many	CASSPRNRAGGETQYF	TGTGCCAGCAGTCCCAGAAACCGGGCGGGAGGAGAGACCCAGTACTTC
TRBV10-3	-	TRBJ2-7	many	CAISTSRAQDEQYF	TGTGCCATCAGTACCTCCAGGGCTCAGGACGAGCAGTACTTC
TRBV28	-	TRBJ1-2	-	CASGRPEGYTF	TGTGCCAGCGGACGGCCGGAGGGCTACACCTTC
TRBV2	-	TRBJ2-1	many	CASSTAINEQFF	TGTGCCAGCAGTACCGCCATCAATGAGCAGTTCTTC
TRBV20-1	TRBD1	TRBJ1-5	-	CSARDRTGGDQPQHF	TGCAGTGCTAGAGATCGAACAGGGGGAGATCAGCCCCAGCATTTT
TRBV6-1	-	TRBJ1-1	-	CASSYQGPAGAAFF	TGTGCCAGCAGTTACCAGGGGCCGGCCGGGGCAGCTTTCTTT
TRBV3-1	TRBD2	TRBJ2-3	-	CASRLTSGGTDTQYF	TGTGCCAGCCGCCTAACTAGCGGCGGCACAGATACGCAGTATTTT
TRBV6-1	-	TRBJ2-1	few	CASSETSTSYNEQFF	TGTGCCAGCAGTGAGACCTCCACTTCCTACAATGAGCAGTTCTTC
TRBV4-2	-	TRBJ2-7	-	CASSQEALAYEQYF	TGTGCCAGCAGCCAAGAGGCATTAGCCTACGAGCAGTACTTC
TRBV12-3/TRBV12-4	TRBD1	TRBJ1-5	few	CASSLGAGGALGNQPQHF	TGTGCCAGCAGTTTGGGGGCAGGGGGCGCGTTAGGGAATCAGCCCCAGCATTTT
TRBV19	-	TRBJ2-2	-	CATLPRGYTGELFF	TGTGCCACACTGCCCCGGGGGTACACCGGGGAGCTGTTTTTT